The 3 T cell receptor beta chains below were found in one sample sequenced in a study of response to subunit inactivated influenza vaccine (dated by TCRdb to the late 2010s). Preparation of the library involved RT-PCR. Data came from an Illumina HiSeq 2500. TCRdb handled the public reads itself, with Q25 trimming in fastp and clone calling in MiXCR, and kept productive beta chains. Each CDR3 protein appears once, grouped with its most common genes and DNA. This sample gives roughly 540,000 distinct CDR3 sequences in total; approximately 24% of them show up just once. The ten biggest clones cover about 2.8% of the sample. These data also formed part of another study, on T cells expressing NK-cell markers. The second study also describes: TCR beta cDNA libraries were made by 5'RACE template switching that added a universal primer site and unique molecular identifiers.

Specimen: CD4+ T cells sorted from PBMCs, collected approximately 13 days after vaccination. All receptors come from a man aged 50 or older who received an inactivated influenza vaccine. Donor details come from another sample of the same person, matched by shared clones.

This clonotype was observed a few times. This chain connects TRBV29-1 to TRBJ2-5; D is undetermined. The length of the CDR3 is 13 residues. V lost 1 base, J lost 3 bases, and 9 bases lay in between. From germline, CDR1 is SQVTM and CDR2 ANQGSEA. The CDR3 nucleotides are TGCAGCGTTGAAGGGTTAGTCGAAGAGACCCAGTACTTC. Its protein is CSVEGLVEETQYF.

This clonotype was recorded a few times. J is TRBJ2-1 and V is TRBV28; D gene unclear. Trimming removed 4 bases from V and 6 bases from J, with 4 bases in between. The CDR3 length is 11 residues. CDR1 and CDR2 (germline): MDHEN, SYDVKM. CDR3 in amino acids: CASSSANEQFF. The CDR3 nucleotides read TGTGCCAGCAGTTCCGCCAATGAGCAGTTCTTC.

This clonotype was observed at least ten times. The chain employs TRBV6-5 and TRBJ2-5; weak D call: TRBD2 (5 bases). The CDR3 loop spans 13 amino acids. V was shortened by 4 bases and J by 2 bases, with 8 bases between the two germline ends. Germline assignment: CDR1 MNHEY and CDR2 SVGAGI. The CDR3: CASSSPGQETQYF. Here the CDR3 DNA reads TGTGCCAGCAGTTCCCCGGGACAAGAGACCCAGTACTTC.